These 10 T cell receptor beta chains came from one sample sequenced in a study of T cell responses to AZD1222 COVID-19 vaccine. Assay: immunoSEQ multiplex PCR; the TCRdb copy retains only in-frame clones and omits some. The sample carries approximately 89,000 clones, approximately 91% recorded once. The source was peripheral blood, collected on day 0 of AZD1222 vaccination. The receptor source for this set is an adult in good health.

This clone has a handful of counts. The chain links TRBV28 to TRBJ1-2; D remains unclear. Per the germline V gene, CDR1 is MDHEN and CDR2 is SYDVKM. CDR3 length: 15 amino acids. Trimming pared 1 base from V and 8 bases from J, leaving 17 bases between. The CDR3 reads CASSLLVAEGGGYTF. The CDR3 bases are TGTGCCAGCAGTTTATTAGTTGCCGAAGGAGGGGGCTACACCTTC.

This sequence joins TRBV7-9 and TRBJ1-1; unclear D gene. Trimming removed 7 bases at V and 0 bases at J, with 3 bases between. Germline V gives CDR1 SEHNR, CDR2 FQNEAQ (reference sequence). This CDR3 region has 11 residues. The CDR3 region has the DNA TGTGCCAGCACCATGAACACTGAAGCTTTCTTT. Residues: CASTMNTEAFF.

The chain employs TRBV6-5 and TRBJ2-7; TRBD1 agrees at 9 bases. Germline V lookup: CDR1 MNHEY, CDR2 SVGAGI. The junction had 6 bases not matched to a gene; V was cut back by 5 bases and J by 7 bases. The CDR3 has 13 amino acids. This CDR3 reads CASSIQGAGEQYF. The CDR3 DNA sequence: TGTGCCAGCAGTATACAGGGGGCGGGGGAGCAGTACTTC.

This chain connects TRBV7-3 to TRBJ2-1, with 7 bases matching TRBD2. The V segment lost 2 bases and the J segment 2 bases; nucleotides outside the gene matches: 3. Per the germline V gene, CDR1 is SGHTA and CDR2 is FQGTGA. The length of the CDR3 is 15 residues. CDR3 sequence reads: CASSLYGGAYNEQFF. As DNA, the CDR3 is TGTGCCAGCAGCTTATATGGGGGGGCCTACAATGAGCAGTTCTTC.

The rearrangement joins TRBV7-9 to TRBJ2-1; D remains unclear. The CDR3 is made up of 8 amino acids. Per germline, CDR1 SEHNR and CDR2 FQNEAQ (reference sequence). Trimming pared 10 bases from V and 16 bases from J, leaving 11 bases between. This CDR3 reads CATSIGFF. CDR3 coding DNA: TGTGCCACCAGTATCGGCTTCTTC.

The CDR3 nucleotides read TGCGCCAGCAGCTTCGGGGACAGGGTTCGTACTGAAGCTTTCTTT. This translates into CASSFGDRVRTEAFF. The chain couples TRBV5-1 to TRBJ1-1; 9 bases align to TRBD1. The V and J ends lost 2 bases and 5 bases, in that order; junction bases with no gene match: 7. The CDR3 has 15 amino acids. Per germline, CDR1 SGHRS and CDR2 YFSETQ.

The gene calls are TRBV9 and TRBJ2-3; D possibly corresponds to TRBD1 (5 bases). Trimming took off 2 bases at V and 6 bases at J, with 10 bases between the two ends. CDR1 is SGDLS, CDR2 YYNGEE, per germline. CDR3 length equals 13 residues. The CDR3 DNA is TGTGCCAGCAGCGTGGGGCCCTACGATACGCAGTATTTT. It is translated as CASSVGPYDTQYF.

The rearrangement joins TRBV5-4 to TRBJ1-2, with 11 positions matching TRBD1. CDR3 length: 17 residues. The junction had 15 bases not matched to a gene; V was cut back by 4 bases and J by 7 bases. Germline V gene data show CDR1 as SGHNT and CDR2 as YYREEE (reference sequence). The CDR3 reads CASSTSGTGGSLFGYTF. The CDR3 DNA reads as TGTGCCAGCAGCACTTCCGGGACAGGGGGGTCCCTTTTTGGCTACACCTTC.

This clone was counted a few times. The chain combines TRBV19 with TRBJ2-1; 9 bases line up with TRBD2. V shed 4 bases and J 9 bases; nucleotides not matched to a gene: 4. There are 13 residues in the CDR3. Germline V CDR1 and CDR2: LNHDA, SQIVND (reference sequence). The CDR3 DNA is TGTGCCAGTAGTACTCAGACTAGCGGTGAGCAGTTCTTC. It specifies CASSTQTSGEQFF.

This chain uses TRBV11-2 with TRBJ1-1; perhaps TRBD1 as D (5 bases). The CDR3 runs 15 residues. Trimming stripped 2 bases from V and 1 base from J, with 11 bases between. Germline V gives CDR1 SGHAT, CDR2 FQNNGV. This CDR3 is CASSLSPGPNTEAFF. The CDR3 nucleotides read TGTGCCAGCAGCTTAAGTCCAGGGCCGAACACTGAAGCTTTCTTT.